This paragraph covers one T cell receptor (beta chain) sequence. The data derive from a study of shared clonotypes between healthy human individuals. Assay: immunoSEQ multiplex PCR; the TCRdb copy retains only in-frame clones and omits some. The sample includes over a million clones, more than 95% of them seen just once. Trimming shortened V by 3 bases and J by 10 bases, and 13 bases separated the two germline ends. This CDR3 spans 13 amino acids. CDR1 is SEHNR and CDR2 is FQNEAQ in the germline V gene (reference sequence). The receptor comes from a young man in good health. V is TRBV7-9 and J is TRBJ1-5; D unresolved. The sequenced material came from naive CD4+ T cells sorted from blood. Subset indicated: CD45RA+ positively selected. This CDR3 is CASSFIDFQPQHF. The DNA of the CDR3 is TGTGCCAGCAGCTTTATCGATTTCCAACCCCAGCATTTT. Full variable domain (missing parts from reference TRBV7-9 and TRBJ1-5): DTGVSQNPRHKITKRGQNVTFRCDPISEHNRLYWYRQTLGQGPEFLTYFQNEAQLEKSRLLSDRFSAERPKGSFSTLEIQRTEQGDSAMYLCASSFIDFQPQHFGDGTRLSIL.